This T cell receptor beta chain comes out of a study of T cells in Graves' hyperthyroidism and ophthalmopathy. Whole-study findings and limits: Ophthalmopathy stood apart from stable hyperthyroidism in a 13 V-J model.

The CDR3 regions of TCR beta were amplified from RNA transcripts. TCR CDR3 regions were first amplified by RT-PCR with HTBI primers. MiXCR was run by TCRdb on the multiplex PCR reads, yielding one entry per CDR3 protein. The table shows 300,000 to 350,000 distinct CDR3 sequences, with roughly 13% occurring only once. There are many counts of this clonotype. Antigen unknown. This CDR3 has 18 amino acids. Trimming cost V 1 base and J 6 bases, with 22 bases left between them. Germline CDR1 SNHLY, CDR2 FYNNEI. The patients, who ranged from 18 to 65 in age, presented with newly diagnosed hyperthyroidism lasting under 2 months.

Input material: blood. The origin of this receptor is a woman in her 30s with Graves' hyperthyroidism. This chain uses TRBV2 with TRBJ1-5; tentative D call: TRBD1 (6 bases). The CDR3, as DNA: TGTGCCAGCAGTGAAGGCTCGAGGCACAGGGACGGGGGTCAGCCCCAGCATTTT. Its translation is CASSEGSRHRDGGQPQHF. The complete variable domain, with remaining parts taken from reference TRBV2 and TRBJ1-5, reads EPEVTQTPSHQVTQMGQEVILRCVPISNHLYFYWYRQILGQKVEFLVSFYNNEISEKSEIFDDQFSVERPDGSNFTLKIRSTKLEDSAMYFCASSEGSRHRDGGQPQHFGDGTRLSIL.